What follows are 29 T cell receptor beta chains derived from one specimen sequenced in a study of OX40 agonist ivuxolimab in advanced cancers. TCRdb keeps only in-frame clones here, not all; method: immunoSEQ multiplex PCR. Of about 64,000 clones listed, about 91% are singletons. Sequencing used CD4+ or CD8+ T cells sorted from blood, obtained in a trial of the OX40 agonist ivuxolimab. Receptor source: an adult with an advanced solid tumor such as melanoma, head and neck, liver or kidney cancer.

This clone was seen once. V gene TRBV18 combines with J gene TRBJ2-5; 8 bases fit TRBD2. The V gene's germline CDR1 is KGHSH and CDR2 LQKENI. This CDR3 is 16 amino acids long. V lost 2 bases and J lost 5; bases outside the gene matches: 10. CDR3 coding DNA: TGTGCCAGCTCACCAGTCGGGAGCGGGAGTCGGGAGACCCAGTACTTC. Translating gives CASSPVGSGSRETQYF. Full variable domain (missing parts from reference TRBV18 and TRBJ2-5): NAGVMQNPRHLVRRRGQEARLRCSPMKGHSHVYWYRQLPEEGLKFMVYLQKENIIDESGMPKERFSAEFPKEGPSILRIQQVVRGDSAAYFCASSPVGSGSRETQYFGPGTRLLVL.

The rearrangement joins TRBV9 to TRBJ1-1; 7 positions agree with TRBD1. The CDR3 has 16 residues. The V segment lost 0 bases and the J segment 1 base; nucleotides outside the gene matches: 6. The germline gives CDR1 SGDLS, CDR2 YYNGEE. CDR3 protein: CASSVEEGGRNTEAFF. The CDR3 coding sequence is TGTGCCAGCAGCGTAGAAGAAGGGGGCCGGAACACTGAAGCTTTCTTT.

In regard to this clone: Relative to the germline gene, one junction end is altered; a read error may explain this. The CDR3 region has the DNA TGTGCCAGCAGCCTAGGACAGGGAATGTACGAGCAGTACTTC. Translating gives CASSLGQGMYEQYF. The chain joins TRBV13 to TRBJ2-7; 8 nucleotides agree with TRBD1. Germline V gives CDR1 PRHDT, CDR2 FYEKMQ (reference sequence). The CDR3 is 14 residues long.

The chain carries TRBV7-9 and TRBJ2-2; D gene uncertain. The CDR3 totals 11 residues. The germline V and J ends were trimmed by 10 bases and 6 bases, with 9 bases remaining between them. CDR1 and CDR2 from the germline V gene are SEHNR and FQNEAQ (reference sequence). The CDR3: CATSSSGELFF. In nucleotides, the CDR3 is TGTGCCACCAGTTCCTCCGGGGAGCTGTTTTTT.

The chain carries TRBV7-7 and TRBJ2-7; 8 bases are a match to TRBD1. V was pared by 5 bases and J by 1 base, with 4 bases of the junction left unmatched. The CDR3 consists of 14 residues. Germline V gene sequence: CDR1 SSHAT, CDR2 FNYEAQ (reference sequence). DNA for the CDR3: TGTGCCAGCAGCCCCCGACAGGGGTCCTACGAGCAGTACTTC. This gives the protein CASSPRQGSYEQYF. Full variable domain (remainder filled in from reference TRBV7-7 and TRBJ2-7): GAGVSQSPRYKVTKRGQDVTLRCDPISSHATLYWYQQALGQGPEFLTYFNYEAQPDKSGLPSDRFSAERPEGSISTLTIQRTEQRDSAMYRCASSPRQGSYEQYFGPGTRLTVT.

The chain couples TRBV18 to TRBJ1-2; TRBD1 might be the D (5 bases). CDR1 and CDR2 from the germline V gene are KGHSH and LQKENI. The CDR3 contains 14 residues. V dropped 5 bases and J dropped 0 bases, with 10 bases sitting between them. The CDR3 region is CASSTGSANYGYTF. The DNA for the CDR3 is TGTGCCAGCTCAACAGGTTCTGCTAACTATGGCTACACCTTC.

The genes are TRBV18 and TRBJ1-1, with D perhaps TRBD1 (5 bases). Trimming cost V 0 bases and J 2 bases, with 13 bases left between them. This CDR3 spans 16 amino acids. Germline CDR1 is KGHSH and CDR2 is LQKENI. The CDR3 nucleotides are TGTGCCAGCTCACCACCACAGGCCGGGTCAAACACTGAAGCTTTCTTT. Residues: CASSPPQAGSNTEAFF.

V and J are TRBV18 and TRBJ1-1, with a possible D match to TRBD1 (5 bases). CDR1 is KGHSH, CDR2 LQKENI, per germline. The ends were cut back, 0 bases at V and 5 bases at J, with 13 bases in the middle. The CDR3 is 15 amino acids. CDR3 in DNA: TGTGCCAGCTCACCACCGAGCCAGGGAGATACTGAAGCTTTCTTT. It is translated as CASSPPSQGDTEAFF.

The chain uses TRBV6-1 and TRBJ1-5, with D perhaps matching TRBD1 (6 bases). The CDR3 totals 15 residues. The germline V gene encodes CDR1 MNHNS and CDR2 SASEGT. Trimming removed 1 base at V and 3 bases at J, with 10 bases between. The chain's CDR3 is CASSEVGDNNQPQHF. The CDR3 DNA follows: TGTGCCAGCAGTGAAGTCGGGGACAACAATCAGCCCCAGCATTTT.

The J gene is TRBJ1-1, the V gene TRBV12-5, with D hard to call. The CDR3 covers 12 residues. Trimming cost V 8 bases and J 0 bases, with 7 bases left between them. CDR1 is LGHNT, CDR2 FRNRAP, per germline. The CDR3 spells CASLGMNTEAFF. CDR3 in DNA: TGTGCTAGTTTAGGGATGAACACTGAAGCTTTCTTT.

The chain combines TRBV20-1 with TRBJ2-1; D is ambiguous. This CDR3 comprises 11 residues. Germline CDR1 DFQATT, CDR2 SNEGSKA (reference sequence). Trimming cost V 2 bases and J 7 bases, with 6 bases left between them. The CDR3 here is CSARNLNEQFF. The CDR3 DNA reads as TGCAGTGCTAGAAATTTAAATGAGCAGTTCTTC.

The CDR3 loop is CASSSGSGRPRTDTQYF. The CDR3 DNA sequence: TGCGCCAGCAGCTCGGGGAGCGGGAGGCCGCGTACAGATACGCAGTATTTT. The genes are TRBV5-1 and TRBJ2-3, with 9 bases aligning to TRBD2. V shed 3 bases and J 3 bases; nucleotides not matched to a gene: 11. Germline V CDR1 and CDR2: SGHRS, YFSETQ. The CDR3 runs 17 residues.

The rearrangement joins TRBV7-8 to TRBJ1-6; unclear D gene. V lost 1 base to trimming and J lost 7 bases, with 14 bases between them. The V gene's germline CDR1 is SGHVS and CDR2 FQNEAQ. The CDR3 is made up of 16 amino acids. CDR3: CASSLVDDIRNSPLHF. In DNA, the CDR3 is TGTGCCAGCAGCTTAGTCGACGATATCAGAAATTCACCCCTCCACTTT.

The chain links TRBV19 to TRBJ2-1, with 10 nucleotides matching TRBD1. The CDR3 consists of 15 residues. Germline V gives CDR1 LNHDA, CDR2 SQIVND (reference sequence). V trimming: 5 bases; J trimming: 7 bases; junction bases outside the gene matches: 8. CDR3 protein: CASSLGTGDSNEQFF. CDR3 DNA sequence: TGTGCCAGTAGTCTAGGGACAGGGGATTCAAATGAGCAGTTCTTC.

V usage is TRBV6-5 and J usage is TRBJ2-1; D is undetermined. V lost 2 bases and J 5 bases, leaving 13 bases between the germline ends. The CDR3 spans 15 residues. Germline V gene data show CDR1 as MNHEY and CDR2 as SVGAGI. The CDR3 is CASSYALAPHNEQFF. Here the CDR3 DNA reads TGTGCCAGCAGTTACGCATTGGCCCCCCACAATGAGCAGTTCTTC.

This clone has a single count. This chain uses TRBV5-1 with TRBJ2-7; 7 nucleotides agree with TRBD2. Germline V gives CDR1 SGHRS, CDR2 YFSETQ. The CDR3 is 17 amino acids. Trimming at V came to 4 bases and at J to 6 bases, leaving 19 bases not matched to a gene. CDR3 nucleotides: TGCGCCAGCAGCGTAGCAGGCGGGAGAGCCCAATCGTCCGAGCAGTACTTC. Its protein is CASSVAGGRAQSSEQYF. Full variable domain (rest looked up from reference TRBV5-1 and TRBJ2-7): KAGVTQTPRYLIKTRGQQVTLSCSPISGHRSVSWYQQTPGQGLQFLFEYFSETQRNKGNFPGRFSGRQFSNSRSEMNVSTLELGDSALYLCASSVAGGRAQSSEQYFGPGTRLTVT.

The rearrangement joins TRBV5-5 to TRBJ1-5; 8 nucleotides match TRBD1. Germline CDR1 is SGHKS and CDR2 is YYEKEE (reference sequence). The CDR3 has 17 residues. With 2 bases clipped from V and 3 bases from J, the junction kept 10 bases outside the gene matches. The CDR3 spells CASSLQFQGAPNQPQHF. CDR3 DNA sequence: TGTGCCAGCAGCTTACAATTCCAGGGGGCCCCCAATCAGCCCCAGCATTTT. Together with reference TRBV5-5 and TRBJ1-5, the CDR3 gives the full variable domain: DAGVTQSPTHLIKTRGQQVTLRCSPISGHKSVSWYQQVLGQGPQFIFQYYEKEERGRGNFPDRFSARQFPNYSSELNVNALLLGDSALYLCASSLQFQGAPNQPQHFGDGTRLSIL.

The chain is built from TRBV6-5 and TRBJ1-2, with D perhaps matching TRBD1 (5 bases). The CDR3 spans 13 residues. V shed 7 bases and J shed 4 bases, with 13 bases lying between them. In germline, CDR1 is MNHEY, CDR2 SVGAGI. CDR3 sequence (DNA): TGTGCCAGCACCGGCCTCCAGGGCTATGGCTACACCTTC. Amino acid sequence: CASTGLQGYGYTF.

This chain joins TRBV27 and TRBJ1-3; TRBD1 might be the D (6 bases). Germline loops: CDR1 MNHEY, CDR2 SMNVEV (reference sequence). V was shortened by 0 bases and J by 3 bases, with 12 bases between the two germline ends. CDR3 length: 16 amino acids. CDR3 nucleotide sequence: TGTGCCAGCAGTTTATCGAAACAGGGTGGTGGAAACACCATATATTTT. This codes for CASSLSKQGGGNTIYF.

This chain connects TRBV28 to TRBJ2-1; TRBD2 aligns across 8 bases. The CDR3 spans 15 residues. V was clipped by 3 bases and J by 3 bases; unmatched bases: 4. Germline V gives CDR1 MDHEN, CDR2 SYDVKM. CDR3 residues: CASSFWGTSYNEQFF. In DNA, the CDR3 is TGTGCCAGCAGTTTTTGGGGGACTAGCTACAATGAGCAGTTCTTC.

The rearrangement uses TRBV20-1 and TRBJ2-1; D is unresolved. This CDR3 is 11 amino acids long. From germline, CDR1 is DFQATT and CDR2 SNEGSKA (reference sequence). The V end was cut by 4 bases, the J end by 10 bases, with 11 bases between. This CDR3 reads CSANLNREQFF. The CDR3 DNA follows: TGCAGTGCTAATCTAAATCGCGAGCAGTTCTTC.

J is TRBJ2-7 and V is TRBV7-2; D might be TRBD2 (6 bases). CDR3 length equals 14 residues. V was shortened by 1 base and J by 3 bases, with 10 bases between the two germline ends. Germline assignment: CDR1 SGHTA and CDR2 FQGNSA. The CDR3 bases are TGTGCCAGCAGCTTAGACGGGAGTTTCTACGAGCAGTACTTC. Residues: CASSLDGSFYEQYF.

The chain has TRBV5-1 and TRBJ2-5; 7 nucleotides match TRBD2. CDR3 length equals 15 residues. CDR1 SGHRS and CDR2 YFSETQ come from the germline V gene. The trim removed 0 bases at V and 5 bases at J, leaving 7 bases unmatched. In DNA form, the CDR3 reads TGCGCCAGCAGCTTGGTCCGGGAGGCCGGGGAGACCCAGTACTTC. It is translated as CASSLVREAGETQYF.

The chain links TRBV9 to TRBJ2-7; 11 bases map to TRBD2. J was trimmed by 7 bases and V by 0 bases; bases with no gene match: 9. The CDR3 extends over 16 amino acids. The germline V gene encodes CDR1 SGDLS and CDR2 YYNGEE. This CDR3 reads CASSVGLAGGSGEQYF. CDR3 bases: TGTGCCAGCAGCGTAGGGCTAGCGGGAGGATCGGGAGAGCAGTACTTC.

The chain joins TRBV6-1 to TRBJ2-5, with TRBD2 matching 10 bases. Germline CDR1 MNHNS, CDR2 SASEGT. The CDR3 loop spans 18 amino acids. The ends lost 3 bases at V and 2 bases at J; junction bases unmatched: 12. The DNA for the CDR3 is TGTGCCAGCAGTGAGCGACTAGCGGGCCAACTGATTCAAGAGACCCAGTACTTC. Amino acids: CASSERLAGQLIQETQYF.

The chain joins TRBV2 to TRBJ1-4, with D uncertain. Germline V gene lookup returns CDR1 SNHLY and CDR2 FYNNEI. The CDR3 runs to 15 residues. Trimming removed 4 bases from V and 5 bases from J, with 14 bases in between. The chain's CDR3 is CASSVPTVQNEKLFF. For the CDR3, the DNA is TGTGCCAGCAGTGTCCCAACGGTCCAAAATGAAAAACTGTTTTTT. Complete variable domain (other parts from reference TRBV2 and TRBJ1-4): EPEVTQTPSHQVTQMGQEVILRCVPISNHLYFYWYRQILGQKVEFLVSFYNNEISEKSEIFDDQFSVERPDGSNFTLKIRSTKLEDSAMYFCASSVPTVQNEKLFFGSGTQLSVL.

This chain connects TRBV30 to TRBJ2-1; possible D gene TRBD2, 8 bases. CDR1 and CDR2 (germline): GTSNPN, SVGIG (reference sequence). The germline V and J ends were trimmed by 0 bases and 1 base, with 16 bases remaining between them. The CDR3 is 17 amino acids. The CDR3 DNA follows: TGTGCCTGGAGTGTACCGGGAGGGACAGCTTCCTACAATGAGCAGTTCTTC. It codes for CAWSVPGGTASYNEQFF.

This clone showed up just a few times. Other DNA sequences within the sample encode an identical CDR3. The gene calls are TRBV19 and TRBJ1-5, with TRBD1 identical over 7 bases. Losses at the gene ends were 4 bases for V and 7 bases for J; bases not matched to a gene: 4. The CDR3 is 13 residues long. Germline V CDR1 and CDR2: LNHDA, SQIVND (reference sequence). The CDR3 is CASSRQGDQPQHF. In DNA form, the CDR3 reads TGTGCCAGTAGTAGACAGGGCGACCAGCCCCAGCATTTT.

The chain joins TRBV2 to TRBJ2-1, with 10 bases aligning to TRBD2. V lost 7 bases, J lost 6 bases, and 6 bases stayed unmatched. Germline V gene data show CDR1 as SNHLY and CDR2 as FYNNEI. This CDR3 is 14 amino acids long. This chain's CDR3 is CASKGLAGVNEQFF. The CDR3 DNA reads TGTGCCAGCAAGGGGCTAGCGGGAGTCAATGAGCAGTTCTTC.